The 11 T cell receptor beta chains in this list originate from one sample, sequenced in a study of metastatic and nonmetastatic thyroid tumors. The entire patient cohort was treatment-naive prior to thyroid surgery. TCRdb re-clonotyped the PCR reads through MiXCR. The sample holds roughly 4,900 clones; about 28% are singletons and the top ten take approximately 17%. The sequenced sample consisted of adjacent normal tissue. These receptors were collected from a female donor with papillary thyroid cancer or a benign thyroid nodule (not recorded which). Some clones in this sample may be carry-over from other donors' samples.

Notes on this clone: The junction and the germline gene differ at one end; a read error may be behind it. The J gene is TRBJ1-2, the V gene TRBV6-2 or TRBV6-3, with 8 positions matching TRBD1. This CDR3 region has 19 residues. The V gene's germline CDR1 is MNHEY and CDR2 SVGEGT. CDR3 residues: CASINHGPSWTGMPYGYTF. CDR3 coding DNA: TGTGCCAGCATTAACCACGGCCCATCCTGGACAGGGATGCCCTATGGCTACACTTTC.

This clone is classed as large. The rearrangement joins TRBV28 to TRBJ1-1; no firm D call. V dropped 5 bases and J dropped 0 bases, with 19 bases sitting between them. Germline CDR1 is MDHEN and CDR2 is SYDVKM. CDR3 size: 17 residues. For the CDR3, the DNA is TGTGCCAGCAGTAACCCGGGATGGCGCACCGTGAACACTGAAGCTTTCTTT. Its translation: CASSNPGWRTVNTEAFF.

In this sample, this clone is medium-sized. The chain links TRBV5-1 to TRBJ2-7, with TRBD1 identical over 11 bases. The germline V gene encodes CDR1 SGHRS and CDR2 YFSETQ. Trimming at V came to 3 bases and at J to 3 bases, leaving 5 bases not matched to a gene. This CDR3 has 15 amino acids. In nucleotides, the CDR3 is TGCGCCAGCAGCTCCCGGGACAGGGGGGTCTACGAGCAGTACTTC. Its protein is CASSSRDRGVYEQYF.

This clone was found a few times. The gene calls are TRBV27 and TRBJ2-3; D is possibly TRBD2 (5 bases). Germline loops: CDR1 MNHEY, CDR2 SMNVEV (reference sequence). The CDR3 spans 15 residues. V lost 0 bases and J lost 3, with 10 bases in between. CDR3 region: CASSLSTRGTDTQYF. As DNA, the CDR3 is TGTGCCAGCAGTTTATCGACCCGGGGTACAGATACGCAGTATTTT.

CDR3 residues: CASSPRGGSSSQPQHF. CDR3 coding DNA: TGTGCCAGCAGCCCCCGAGGGGGGAGTAGTAGTCAGCCCCAGCATTTT. The rearrangement joins TRBV6-2 or TRBV6-3 to TRBJ1-5; D perhaps matches TRBD1 (6 bases). V dropped 6 bases and J dropped 6 bases, with 21 bases sitting between them. The CDR3 is made up of 16 amino acids. CDR1 and CDR2 (germline): MNHEY, SVGEGT.

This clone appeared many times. CDR3 coding DNA: TGTGCCAGCAGCTTCGCGCTTGGGGGTCCACTTGAAGCTTTCTTT. It is translated as CASSFALGGPLEAFF. The chain recombines TRBV7-9 with TRBJ1-1; a possible D gene is TRBD1 (5 bases). CDR3 length: 15 residues. The V gene lost 3 bases and the J gene lost 7 bases, with 18 bases spanning the gap. In germline, CDR1 is SEHNR, CDR2 FQNEAQ (reference sequence).

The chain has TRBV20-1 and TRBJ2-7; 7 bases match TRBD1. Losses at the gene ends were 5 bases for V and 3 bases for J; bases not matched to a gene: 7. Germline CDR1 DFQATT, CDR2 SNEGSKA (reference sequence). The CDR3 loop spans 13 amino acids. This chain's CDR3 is CSAPDRIIYEQYF. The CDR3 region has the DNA TGCAGTGCTCCGGACAGGATTATCTACGAGCAGTACTTC.

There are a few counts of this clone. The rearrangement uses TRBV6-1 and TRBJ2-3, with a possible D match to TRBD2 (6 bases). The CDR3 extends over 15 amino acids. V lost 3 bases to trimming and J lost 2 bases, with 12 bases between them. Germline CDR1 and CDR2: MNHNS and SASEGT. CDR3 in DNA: TGTGCCAGCAGTGACGGCGGGACTCTCACAGATACGCAGTATTTT. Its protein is CASSDGGTLTDTQYF.

The CDR3 coding sequence is TGTGCCAGCAGCTTACCCGGGGGGTCGGACACTGAAGCTTTCTTT. Translating gives CASSLPGGSDTEAFF. The rearrangement joins TRBV7-9 to TRBJ1-1, with a tentative D call TRBD1 (5 bases). This CDR3 spans 15 amino acids. V lost 2 bases, J lost 3 bases, and 13 bases lay in between. Germline V gene data show CDR1 as SEHNR and CDR2 as FQNEAQ (reference sequence).

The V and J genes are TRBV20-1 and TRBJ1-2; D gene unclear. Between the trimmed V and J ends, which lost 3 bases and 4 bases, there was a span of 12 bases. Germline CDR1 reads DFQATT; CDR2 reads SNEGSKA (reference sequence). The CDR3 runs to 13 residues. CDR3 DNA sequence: TGCAGTGCTAGTACAGACGTTCTCTATGGCTACACCTTC. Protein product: CSASTDVLYGYTF.

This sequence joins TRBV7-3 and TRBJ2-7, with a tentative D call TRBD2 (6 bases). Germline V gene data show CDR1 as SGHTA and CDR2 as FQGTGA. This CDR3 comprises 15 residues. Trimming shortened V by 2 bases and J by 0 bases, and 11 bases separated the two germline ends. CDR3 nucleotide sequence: TGTGCCAGCAGCTTAGCCGGTAGCGGCTCCTACGAGCAGTACTTC. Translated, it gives CASSLAGSGSYEQYF.